This is a list of T cell receptor beta chains from one sample in a study of blood T cell repertoires in COVID-19. The data were produced by immunoSEQ multiplex PCR, yet TCRdb's version contains in-frame clones alone and is incomplete. This sample yields about 130,000 clones, of which more than 75% are seen a single time; about 4% belongs to the top ten. Sequencing input: peripheral blood. The origin of the receptors is a man aged 50 or older with active COVID-19. The CDR3 runs from the conserved cysteine through the conserved F or W.

CASSLGGSNQPQHF TRBJ1-5 TRBV5-4
CASSQGAGTGFEQYF TRBJ2-7 TRBV14
CASSPDRGRGYGYTF TRBJ1-2 TRBV3-1/TRBV3-2
CASSPTRQETQYF TRBJ2-5 TRBV16
CASSPTYGSSGNTIYF TRBJ1-3 TRBV18
CASSLRDRGLNEQFF TRBJ2-1 TRBV3-1/TRBV3-2
CASSQGTSGVSYNEQFF TRBJ2-1 TRBV3-1/TRBV3-2
CASSPPEDRVLRAEAFF TRBJ1-1 TRBV18
CASWGQAVNTEAFF TRBJ1-1 TRBV2
CASLGLAGGPDEQFF TRBJ2-1 TRBV6-5
CASSYGKVLRRGRVSYNEQFF TRBJ2-1 TRBV11-2
CASSERSVMKLFF TRBJ1-4 TRBV6-1
CASSLRGQGNSPLHF TRBJ1-6 TRBV7-2
CATEGGQYNEQFF TRBJ2-1 TRBV7-9
CASSKDRGYGYTF TRBJ1-2 TRBV3-1/TRBV3-2
CASAQGEYQPQHF TRBJ1-5 TRBV5-5
CASDQGVNTEAFF TRBJ1-1 TRBV12-3/TRBV12-4
CASSPGSLSDTQYF TRBJ2-3 TRBV5-5
CAWSRGSGSADTQYF TRBJ2-3 TRBV30
CASSQDHSSGYTF TRBJ1-2 TRBV3-1/TRBV3-2
CASSYGRSDYGYTF TRBJ1-2 TRBV6-6
CASTQINEQFF TRBJ2-1 TRBV10-2
CASSPRQGYEQFF TRBJ2-1 TRBV5-5
CASSLLQRDYGYTF TRBJ1-2 TRBV5-4
CASRAGVNTEAFF TRBJ1-1 TRBV6-5
CASSWGQMVNYGYTF TRBJ1-2 TRBV5-4
CASSFGLAGQETQYF TRBJ2-5 TRBV7-8
CASSFYVLAGEAYNEQFF TRBJ2-1 TRBV7-9
CASSFGQGMNEQFF TRBJ2-1 TRBV7-9
CASSFYPDEQFF TRBJ2-1 TRBV12-3/TRBV12-4
CATLGSSSYNEQFF TRBJ2-1 TRBV6-6
CASRLPRGGSNQPQHF TRBJ1-5 TRBV12-2